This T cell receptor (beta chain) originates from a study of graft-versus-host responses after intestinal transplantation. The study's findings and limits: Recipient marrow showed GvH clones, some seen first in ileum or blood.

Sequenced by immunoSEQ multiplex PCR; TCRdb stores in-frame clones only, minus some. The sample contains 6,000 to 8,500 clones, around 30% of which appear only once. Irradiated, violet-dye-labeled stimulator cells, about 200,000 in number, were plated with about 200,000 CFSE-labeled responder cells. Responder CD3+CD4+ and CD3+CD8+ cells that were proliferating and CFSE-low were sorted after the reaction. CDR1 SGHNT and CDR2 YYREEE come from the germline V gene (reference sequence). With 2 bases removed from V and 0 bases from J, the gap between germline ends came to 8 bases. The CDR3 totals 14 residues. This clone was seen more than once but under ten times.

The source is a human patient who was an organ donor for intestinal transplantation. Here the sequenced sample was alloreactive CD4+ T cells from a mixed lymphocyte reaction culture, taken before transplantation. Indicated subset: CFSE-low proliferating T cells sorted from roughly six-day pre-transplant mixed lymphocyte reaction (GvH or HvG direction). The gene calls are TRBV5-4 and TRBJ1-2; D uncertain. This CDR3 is CASSLSLANYGYTF. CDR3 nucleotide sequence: TGTGCCAGCAGCTTATCCTTAGCTAACTATGGCTACACCTTC. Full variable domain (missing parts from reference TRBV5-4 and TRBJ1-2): ETGVTQSPTHLIKTRGQQVTLRCSSQSGHNTVSWYQQALGQGPQFIFQYYREEENGRGNFPPRFSGLQFPNYSSELNVNALELDDSALYLCASSLSLANYGYTFGSGTRLTVV.